This T cell receptor beta chain was obtained from a study of Graves' ophthalmopathy and Graves' hyperthyroidism. Trimming cost V 8 bases and J 4 bases; bases outside gene matches: 28. Germline CDR1 reads SNHLY; CDR2 reads FYNNEI. The CDR3 is 20 residues long. RNA transcripts yielded amplified TCR beta CDR3 regions. A first-round RT-PCR used HTBI primers, followed by a second-round multiplex PCR. TCRdb reprocessed the multiplex PCR reads with MiXCR, giving one entry per CDR3 protein. The sample lists about 240,000 distinct CDR3 sequences; roughly 50% were seen once. This clonotype was observed a single time.

Sequencing was carried out using peripheral blood. The receptor's source is an adult man with Graves' ophthalmopathy. V usage is TRBV2 and J usage is TRBJ2-5, with TRBD2 matching 7 bases. The CDR3: CASRAGYGRLAGSSRETQYF. The DNA of the CDR3 is TGTGCCAGCCGAGCCGGATATGGGAGACTAGCCGGCTCCTCAAGAGAGACCCAGTACTTC.